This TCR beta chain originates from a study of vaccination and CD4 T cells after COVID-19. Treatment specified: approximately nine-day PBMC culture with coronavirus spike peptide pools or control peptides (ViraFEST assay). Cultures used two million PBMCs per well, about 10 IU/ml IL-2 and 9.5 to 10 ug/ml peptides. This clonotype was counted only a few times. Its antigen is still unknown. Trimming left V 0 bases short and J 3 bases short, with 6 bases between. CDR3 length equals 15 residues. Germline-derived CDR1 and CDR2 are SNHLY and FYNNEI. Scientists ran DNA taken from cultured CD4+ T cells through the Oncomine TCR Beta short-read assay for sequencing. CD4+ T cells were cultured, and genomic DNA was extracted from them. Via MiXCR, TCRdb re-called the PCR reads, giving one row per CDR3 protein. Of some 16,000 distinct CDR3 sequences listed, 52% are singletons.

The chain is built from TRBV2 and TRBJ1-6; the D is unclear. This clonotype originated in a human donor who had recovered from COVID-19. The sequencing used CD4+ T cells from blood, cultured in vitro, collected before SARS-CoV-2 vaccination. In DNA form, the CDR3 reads TGTGCCAGCAGTGAAGCAGGCAACTATAATTCACCCCTCCACTTT. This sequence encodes CASSEAGNYNSPLHF. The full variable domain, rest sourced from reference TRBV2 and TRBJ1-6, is EPEVTQTPSHQVTQMGQEVILRCVPISNHLYFYWYRQILGQKVEFLVSFYNNEISEKSEIFDDQFSVERPDGSNFTLKIRSTKLEDSAMYFCASSEAGNYNSPLHFGNGTRLTVT.